In this sample, the clone carrying this T cell receptor beta chain turned up many times. Its cognate antigen is unknown. The CDR3 length is 17 residues. The ends lost 3 bases at V and 7 bases at J; junction bases unmatched: 13. Germline CDR1 is KGHDR and CDR2 is SFDVKD. These data belong to a study of T cells in Graves' hyperthyroidism and ophthalmopathy. The study, taken as a whole, reports: Peripheral blood also featured most of the thyroid clonotypes expanded above 0.001.

Amplified TCR beta CDR3 regions came from RNA transcripts. HTBI primers drove first-round RT-PCR of the TCR CDR3. TCRdb re-analysed the multiplex PCR reads in MiXCR, keeping a single row per CDR3 protein. Among about 290,000 distinct CDR3 sequences listed, roughly a fifth were seen once. Sequencing was done on a sample of blood. The chain joins TRBV24-1 to TRBJ2-1; TRBD2 agrees at 8 bases. The receptor was derived from a man aged 45-65 years with Graves' ophthalmopathy. The CDR3 region has the DNA TGTGCCACCAGTGATCCTCCCCCCAGCGGGAGATCTAATGAGCAGTTCTTC. Translation: CATSDPPPSGRSNEQFF.